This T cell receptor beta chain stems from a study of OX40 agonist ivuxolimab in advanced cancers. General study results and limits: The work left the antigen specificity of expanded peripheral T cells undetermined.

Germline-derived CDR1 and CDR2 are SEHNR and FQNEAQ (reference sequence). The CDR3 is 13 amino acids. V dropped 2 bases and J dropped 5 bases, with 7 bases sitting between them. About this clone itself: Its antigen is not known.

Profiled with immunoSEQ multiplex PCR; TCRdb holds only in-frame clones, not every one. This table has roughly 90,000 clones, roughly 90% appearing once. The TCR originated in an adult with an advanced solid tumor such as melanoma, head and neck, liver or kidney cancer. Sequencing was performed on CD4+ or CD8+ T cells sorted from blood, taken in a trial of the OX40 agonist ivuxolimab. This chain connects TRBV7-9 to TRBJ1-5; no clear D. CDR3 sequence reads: CASSLQLDQPQHF. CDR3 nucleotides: TGTGCCAGCAGCTTACAGTTAGATCAGCCCCAGCATTTT.